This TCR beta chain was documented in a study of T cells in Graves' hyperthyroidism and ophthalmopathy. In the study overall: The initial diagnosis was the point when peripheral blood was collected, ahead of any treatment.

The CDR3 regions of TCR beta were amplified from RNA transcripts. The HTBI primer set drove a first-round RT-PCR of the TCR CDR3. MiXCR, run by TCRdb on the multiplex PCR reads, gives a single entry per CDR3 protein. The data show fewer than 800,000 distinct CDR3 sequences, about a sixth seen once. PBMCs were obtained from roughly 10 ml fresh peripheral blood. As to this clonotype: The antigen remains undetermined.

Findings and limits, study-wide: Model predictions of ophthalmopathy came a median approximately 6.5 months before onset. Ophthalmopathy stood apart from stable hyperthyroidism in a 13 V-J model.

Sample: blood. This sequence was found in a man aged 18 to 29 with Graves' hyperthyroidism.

CDR3 coding DNA: TGTGCCAGCAGCGTCGGGTGGAGCTCCTACGAGCAGTACTTC. This translates into CASSVGWSSYEQYF. This chain links TRBV9 with TRBJ2-7; D uncertain. Germline V gene sequence: CDR1 SGDLS, CDR2 YYNGEE. CDR3 length: 14 amino acids. V was pared by 2 bases and J by 0 bases, with 9 bases between. The whole variable domain, filled in from reference TRBV9 and TRBJ2-7, reads DSGVTQTPKHLITATGQRVTLRCSPRSGDLSVYWYQQSLDQGLQFLIQYYNGEERAKGNILERFSAQQFPDLHSELNLSSLELGDSALYFCASSVGWSSYEQYFGPGTRLTVT.